This T cell receptor (beta chain) was recovered during a study of blood T cell repertoires in COVID-19. As for the study in general: Sample material is recorded as cDNA or gDNA derived from T cells, B-cell-depleted T cells, or PBMCs.

This clone has only one observation. Deletions cut 5 bases from V and 2 bases from J, with 13 bases between. The CDR3 extends over 14 amino acids. CDR1 is MNHEY, CDR2 SVGAGI, per germline. Original processing methods: Amplifying reference gene primers gave estimates of nucleated cell counts. TCRdb's table, derived via immunoSEQ multiplex PCR, lists solely in-frame clones and lacks some. V and J calls and clone size are as listed in that table; D and trimming were resolved from the DNA. The table shows about 350,000 clones, with around 87% occurring only once. The TCR was taken from a woman in her 30s who had recovered from COVID-19. The chain carries TRBV6-5 and TRBJ2-7; D unclear. Material for sequencing was PBMCs or T cells enriched from blood (not recorded which). The CDR3 nucleotides read TGTGCCAGCAGTATACAGCAGATTGCCTACGAGCAGTACTTC. It codes for CASSIQQIAYEQYF.